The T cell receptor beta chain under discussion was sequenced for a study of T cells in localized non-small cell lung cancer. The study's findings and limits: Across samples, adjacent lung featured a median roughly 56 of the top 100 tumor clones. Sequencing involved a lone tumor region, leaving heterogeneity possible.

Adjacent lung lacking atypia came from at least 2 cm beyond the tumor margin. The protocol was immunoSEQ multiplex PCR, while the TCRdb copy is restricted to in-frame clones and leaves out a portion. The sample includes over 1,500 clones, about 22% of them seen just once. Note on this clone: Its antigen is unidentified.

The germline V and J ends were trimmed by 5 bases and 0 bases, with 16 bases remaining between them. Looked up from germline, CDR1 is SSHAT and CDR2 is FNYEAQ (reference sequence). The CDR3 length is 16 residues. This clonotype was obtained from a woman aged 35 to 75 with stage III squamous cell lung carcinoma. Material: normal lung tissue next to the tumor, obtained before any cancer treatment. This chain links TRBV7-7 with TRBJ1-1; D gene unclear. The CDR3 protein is CASSPKRVHMNTEAFF. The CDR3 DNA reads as TGTGCCAGCAGCCCGAAGAGGGTTCATATGAACACTGAAGCTTTCTTT.